This TCR beta chain was retrieved from a study of blood T cell repertoires in COVID-19 (dated by TCRdb to 2018 to 2021). Study-level background: The collaborator samples originated in the United States, Italy and Spain and spanned the acute and convalescent phases of COVID-19. The prospective study material was composed of cDNA or gDNA derived from T cells, B-cell-depleted T cells, or PBMCs. The dataset comprised deeply sampled blood TCRbeta repertoires from subjects exposed to, actively infected with, or recovered from COVID-19. The repertoires were released in a freely available public database intended as a resource for research on the immune response to SARS-CoV-2. The samples were drawn from two sources: the first 160 participants of the ongoing ImmuneRACE study, and 1,000 to 1,500 subjects contributed by 6 global collaborators. A de-identified subject ID, COVID-19 status, age in years and sex were almost always included in the sample metadata. Where available, HLA class I and class II types were taken from metadata supplied by the sample provider and were not determined by assay-based typing. On the study overall, not on this receptor specifically: The quantity of clinical and demographic metadata differed by source and by participant and was supplied without curation.

The immunoSEQ Assay, a bias-controlled multiplex PCR, was used to amplify TCRbeta CDR3 regions from genomic DNA. In the authors' own workflow: Within the assay, amplification of reference gene primers was used to estimate how many nucleated cells each sample contained. To quantify the absolute abundance of each unique TCRbeta CDR3 rearrangement, sequence reads were collapsed and filtered. For each sample, productive Simpson clonality was calculated as the square root of Simpson's diversity index over productive rearrangements. TCRdb mirrors the immuneACCESS table, restricted to in-frame sequences. Some clones are absent from its copies; in checked studies, under half trace to an unresolved V gene, and the reason for the others is unknown. For V, J and clone size, that table is used; D and trimming come from the DNA. This sample lists over 130,000 clones; roughly 90% were detected once. Of the sample, about 4% falls within the top ten clones.

The collaborating institutions used their own protocols to collect whole blood in K2EDTA tubes. For TCRbeta analysis, collaborators shipped samples as frozen whole blood, isolated PBMCs, or DNA extracted from either of those sample types. Comments on this clone: Its binding antigen is unknown. It has no much larger one-base neighbor in the sample; base qualities were not kept.

As encoded in the germline V gene, CDR1 is MNHEY while CDR2 is SVGEGT. Trimmed from V: 4 bases; trimmed from J: 6 bases; junction bases lacking a gene match: 8. The CDR3 covers 15 residues, taking in both the cysteine and the phenylalanine. The retained sequence is limited to the CDR3, 45 bases, with the frame set at the first base. The chain joins TRBV6-2 or TRBV6-3 to TRBJ1-5, with 8 bases aligning to TRBD1. Specimen: peripheral blood. The sequence derives from a woman aged 60-75 years with active or convalescent COVID-19. The CDR3 reads CASSSGQGRSQPQHF. The sequence in DNA is TGTGCCAGCAGTTCTGGACAGGGAAGGAGTCAGCCCCAGCATTTT.